This TCR beta chain originates from a study of blood T cell repertoires in COVID-19. The overall study: Whether acute or convalescent, the COVID-19 samples came from the United States, Italy and Spain. T cells, B-cell-depleted T cells, or PBMCs supplied cDNA or gDNA.

Germline CDR1 and CDR2: SQVTM and ANQGSEA. CDR3 length: 12 residues. V shed 7 bases and J shed 3 bases, with 10 bases lying between them. Methods used by the authors: It was from reference gene primer amplification that nucleated cell counts were estimated. Using immunoSEQ multiplex PCR, the repertoire was profiled, and TCRdb retains in-frame clones only, with some absent. The V and J calls and clone size are taken from that table; D and trimming were inferred from the DNA. The repertoire consists of about 170,000 clones, with approximately 80% occurring once and the leading ten covering 22%. This receptor was taken from a woman at least 80 years old with acute or convalescent COVID-19. The gene calls are TRBV29-1 and TRBJ1-3, with a weak D call TRBD1 (5 bases). Sequences were obtained from peripheral blood. The CDR3 DNA reads TGCAGCGCGCGCCAGGGTGGAAACACCATATATTTT. Its protein product is CSARQGGNTIYF.